The clone carrying this T cell receptor (beta chain) was counted at least ten times. Its specificity is unknown. This entry is derived from a study of CD8 T cells in ankylosing spondylitis. Study-level findings and limits: Blood from ankylosing spondylitis patients appeared to carry a characteristic roughly 8-variant TCR beta motif. Reactive arthritis synovial fluid and blood were previously reported to contain some motif variants. A CD8+ phenotype characterized the disease-linked clones, which were relatively rare in peripheral blood.

The trim removed 6 bases at V and 4 bases at J, leaving 5 bases unmatched. There are 13 residues in the CDR3. CDR1 is WSHSY, CDR2 SAAADI, per germline. TCRdb re-derived calls from the 5' RACE reads in MiXCR, one entry per CDR3 protein. This table has hundreds of thousands of distinct CDR3 sequences, about an eighth appearing once. What was sequenced was blood, either unsorted or a sorted T cell fraction (not recorded which). The TCR originated in a male donor with ankylosing spondylitis. This chain connects TRBV10-2 to TRBJ1-1; 7 positions match TRBD1. The CDR3 bases are TGCGCCAGCAGAAGGGGGCTGGGCACTGAAGCTTTCTTT. This gives the protein CASRRGLGTEAFF.